A selection of T cell receptor beta chains follows, all from one sample in a study of blood T cell repertoires in COVID-19. TCRdb's table, derived via immunoSEQ multiplex PCR, lists solely in-frame clones and lacks some. The table includes around 220,000 clones, approximately 80% detected once. Source material: PBMCs or T cells enriched from blood (not recorded which). The source is a woman between 40 and 50 years old with acute COVID-19. Each CDR3 is given with its conserved first and last residue. The D gene is left open where the match is weak. The size entry is marked missing in some rows and otherwise reads once, few, many or a size class.

cdr3_aa: CASSSIAGVNTGELFF
cdr3_nt: TGTGCCAGCAGCTCAATAGCGGGGGTGAACACCGGGGAGCTGTTTTTT
d_call: TRBD2
v_call: TRBV7-3
j_call: TRBJ2-2
clone_size: .

cdr3_aa: CASSPGQTIQPQHF
cdr3_nt: TGTGCCAGCAGCCCTGGACAGACGATCCAGCCCCAGCATTTT
d_call: .
v_call: TRBV7-9
j_call: TRBJ1-5
clone_size: once

cdr3_aa: CASSQLLREGGYEQYF
cdr3_nt: TGCGCCAGCAGCCAACTTCTCCGGGAGGGAGGCTACGAGCAGTACTTC
d_call: TRBD2
v_call: TRBV4-3
j_call: TRBJ2-7
clone_size: .

cdr3_aa: CAAGQGEGYYGYTF
cdr3_nt: TGTGCAGCGGGACAGGGGGAAGGGTACTATGGCTACACCTTC
d_call: TRBD1
v_call: TRBV28
j_call: TRBJ1-2
clone_size: .

cdr3_aa: CASSLRPRVSLDGDEQFF
cdr3_nt: TGTGCCAGCAGCTTAAGGCCCCGTGTTAGCCTGGATGGCGATGAGCAGTTCTTC
d_call: .
v_call: TRBV11-2
j_call: TRBJ2-1
clone_size: .

cdr3_aa: CASSRYNSGANVLTF
cdr3_nt: TGTGCCAGCAGCCGATACAACTCTGGGGCCAACGTCCTGACTTTC
d_call: .
v_call: TRBV5-6
j_call: TRBJ2-6
clone_size: .

cdr3_aa: CASSQTRLAEAFF
cdr3_nt: TGTGCCAGCAGCCAGACACGGTTGGCTGAAGCTTTCTTT
d_call: .
v_call: TRBV14
j_call: TRBJ1-1
clone_size: .

cdr3_aa: CASSPPTGSYTEAFF
cdr3_nt: TGTGCCAGCTCACCACCGACAGGGAGCTACACTGAAGCTTTCTTT
d_call: TRBD1
v_call: TRBV18
j_call: TRBJ1-1
clone_size: few

cdr3_aa: CATSRDGESSYNSPLHF
cdr3_nt: TGTGCCACCAGCAGAGATGGTGAGAGCTCCTATAATTCACCCCTCCACTTT
d_call: .
v_call: TRBV15
j_call: TRBJ1-6
clone_size: .

cdr3_aa: CASSQDRRTGGPTDYGYTF
cdr3_nt: TGTGCCAGCAGCCAAGATCGGAGGACAGGGGGCCCCACCGACTATGGCTACACCTTC
d_call: TRBD1
v_call: TRBV3-1/TRBV3-2
j_call: TRBJ1-2
clone_size: once

cdr3_aa: CASGLGRNYGYTF
cdr3_nt: TGTGCTAGTGGTTTGGGCAGGAACTATGGCTACACCTTC
d_call: .
v_call: TRBV12-5
j_call: TRBJ1-2
clone_size: .

cdr3_aa: CASSLVSSSTDTQYF
cdr3_nt: TGTGCCAGCAGCTTAGTCAGTTCTAGCACAGATACGCAGTATTTT
d_call: .
v_call: TRBV7-3
j_call: TRBJ2-3
clone_size: .

cdr3_aa: CSVHTGQGARAFF
cdr3_nt: TGCAGCGTCCATACGGGACAGGGGGCTCGAGCTTTCTTT
d_call: TRBD1
v_call: TRBV29-1
j_call: TRBJ1-1
clone_size: .

cdr3_aa: CAISEPQQGYEQYF
cdr3_nt: TGTGCCATCAGTGAGCCCCAACAGGGCTACGAGCAGTACTTC
d_call: .
v_call: TRBV10-3
j_call: TRBJ2-7
clone_size: .

cdr3_aa: CAWRWGQGLAFF
cdr3_nt: TGTGCCTGGCGGTGGGGACAGGGTTTGGCTTTCTTT
d_call: TRBD1
v_call: TRBV30
j_call: TRBJ1-1
clone_size: .

cdr3_aa: CASRARGLTEAFF
cdr3_nt: TGTGCCAGCAGAGCGCGGGGGCTTACTGAAGCTTTCTTT
d_call: .
v_call: TRBV27
j_call: TRBJ1-1
clone_size: .

cdr3_aa: CASSLGQYAEAFF
cdr3_nt: TGTGCCAGCAGCCTCGGACAGTACGCTGAAGCTTTCTTT
d_call: .
v_call: TRBV5-6
j_call: TRBJ1-1
clone_size: .

cdr3_aa: CASSIGEESNSPLHF
cdr3_nt: TGTGCCAGTAGTATAGGGGAGGAATCTAATTCACCCCTCCACTTT
d_call: .
v_call: TRBV19
j_call: TRBJ1-6
clone_size: .

cdr3_aa: CASSIIRQPQHF
cdr3_nt: TGTGCCAGTAGTATTATTCGGCAGCCCCAGCATTTT
d_call: .
v_call: TRBV19
j_call: TRBJ1-5
clone_size: .

cdr3_aa: CASSYWGLAGAGELFF
cdr3_nt: TGTGCCAGCAGCTACTGGGGACTAGCGGGGGCCGGGGAGCTGTTTTTT
d_call: TRBD2
v_call: TRBV11-2
j_call: TRBJ2-2
clone_size: .

cdr3_aa: CASRDRQGDNSPLHF
cdr3_nt: TGTGCCAGCAGGGACAGACAGGGAGATAATTCACCCCTCCACTTT
d_call: TRBD1
v_call: TRBV28
j_call: TRBJ1-6
clone_size: once

cdr3_aa: CASTRLAGGLTQYF
cdr3_nt: TGTGCCAGCACGAGGCTAGCGGGGGGCCTTACGCAGTATTTT
d_call: TRBD2
v_call: TRBV2
j_call: TRBJ2-3
clone_size: .

cdr3_aa: CASSLASGQETQYF
cdr3_nt: TGCGCCAGCAGCTTGGCCAGCGGGCAAGAGACCCAGTACTTC
d_call: .
v_call: TRBV5-1
j_call: TRBJ2-5
clone_size: .

cdr3_aa: CAWFRDRGRTGNTIYF
cdr3_nt: TGTGCCTGGTTTAGGGACAGGGGGCGGACTGGAAACACCATATATTTT
d_call: TRBD1
v_call: TRBV30
j_call: TRBJ1-3
clone_size: few

cdr3_aa: CASSLDGGAYGYTF
cdr3_nt: TGCGCCAGCAGCTTGGATGGGGGGGCCTATGGCTACACCTTC
d_call: .
v_call: TRBV5-1
j_call: TRBJ1-2
clone_size: few

cdr3_aa: CASTVGQGYTEAFF
cdr3_nt: TGTGCCAGCACCGTGGGACAGGGCTACACTGAAGCTTTCTTT
d_call: TRBD1
v_call: TRBV7-8
j_call: TRBJ1-1
clone_size: once

cdr3_aa: CASSLNGATNEKLFF
cdr3_nt: TGTGCCAGCAGTTTAAACGGTGCAACTAATGAAAAACTGTTTTTT
d_call: .
v_call: TRBV27
j_call: TRBJ1-4
clone_size: .

cdr3_aa: CSARWAGTEAFF
cdr3_nt: TGCAGCGCCCGATGGGCGGGCACTGAAGCTTTCTTT
d_call: .
v_call: TRBV29-1
j_call: TRBJ1-1
clone_size: .

cdr3_aa: CASSYHDIRELFF
cdr3_nt: TGTGCCAGCAGTTATCACGACATCAGGGAGCTGTTTTTT
d_call: .
v_call: TRBV6-5
j_call: TRBJ2-2
clone_size: .

cdr3_aa: CASSLSTGARGYTF
cdr3_nt: TGTGCCAGCAGTTTATCGACAGGGGCGCGAGGCTACACCTTC
d_call: TRBD1
v_call: TRBV27
j_call: TRBJ1-2
clone_size: few

cdr3_aa: CASSQVLSPGAQYF
cdr3_nt: TGCGCCAGCAGCCAAGTTCTCTCTCCCGGGGCGCAGTATTTT
d_call: .
v_call: TRBV4-3
j_call: TRBJ2-3
clone_size: .

cdr3_aa: CAWGSSYGYTF
cdr3_nt: TGTGCCTGGGGCTCGTCCTATGGCTACACCTTC
d_call: .
v_call: TRBV30
j_call: TRBJ1-2
clone_size: .

cdr3_aa: CASSLYLGLAEQETQYF
cdr3_nt: TGTGCCAGCAGCTTGTACCTAGGACTAGCGGAGCAAGAGACCCAGTACTTC
d_call: TRBD2
v_call: TRBV5-6
j_call: TRBJ2-5
clone_size: .

cdr3_aa: CASIFSRGVMNTEAFF
cdr3_nt: TGTGCCAGCATCTTCAGCCGCGGCGTGATGAACACTGAAGCTTTCTTT
d_call: .
v_call: TRBV6-6
j_call: TRBJ1-1
clone_size: .

cdr3_aa: CASSVGTSYGYTF
cdr3_nt: TGTGCCAGCAGCGTGGGGACTTCATATGGCTACACCTTC
d_call: .
v_call: TRBV5-5
j_call: TRBJ1-2
clone_size: .